One sample yielded the 29 T cell receptor beta chains listed below, sequenced in a study of blood T cell repertoires in COVID-19 (dated by TCRdb to 2018 to 2020). To prepare the library, the immunoSEQ multiplex PCR assay was applied. TCRdb mirrors the immuneACCESS table, restricted to in-frame sequences. Some clones are absent from its copies; in checked studies, under half trace to an unresolved V gene, and the reason for the others is unknown. Within this sample are some 150,000 clones, with about nine tenths of them counted one time only. The top ten clonotypes cover about 37% of the sample. Source material: peripheral blood. Receptors originate from a man aged 45-65 years who had recovered from COVID-19.

This clone occurred once. The chain has TRBV19 and TRBJ2-7; 13 nucleotides agree with TRBD2. CDR1 and CDR2 (germline): LNHDA, SQIVND (reference sequence). V gave up 5 bases and J gave up 5 bases; unmatched junction bases: 6. The CDR3 is 15 amino acids. CDR3 sequence reads: CASSLTSGGFDEQYF. DNA for the CDR3: TGTGCCAGTAGTTTGACTAGCGGGGGGTTTGACGAGCAGTACTTC.

V usage is TRBV10-3 and J usage is TRBJ1-6, with D unresolved. The V gene lost 10 bases and the J gene lost 7 bases, with 14 bases spanning the gap. Germline V gene lookup returns CDR1 ENHRY and CDR2 SYGVKD. The CDR3 is made up of 13 amino acids. CDR3 coding DNA: TGTGCCACCGAAGCTAACTTGAATTCACCCCTCCACTTT. It yields the protein CATEANLNSPLHF.

By proportion, this clone is medium-sized (0.01 to 0.1%). The CDR3 protein is CASSLTRGLLNEQFF. The CDR3 nucleotides read TGTGCCAGCAGTTTAACGAGGGGACTTTTGAATGAGCAGTTCTTC. The J gene is TRBJ2-1, the V gene TRBV27, with D possibly being TRBD2 (6 bases). The CDR3 is 15 amino acids. The V end lost 2 bases, the J end lost 7 bases, and 15 bases lay between the germline ends. Germline loops: CDR1 MNHEY, CDR2 SMNVEV (reference sequence).

CDR3 sequence reads: CASSPPSGGPTYNEQFF. The CDR3 coding sequence is TGTGCCAGCTCACCACCGAGCGGGGGCCCCACCTACAATGAGCAGTTCTTC. The chain has TRBV18 and TRBJ2-1; 8 bases fit TRBD2. This CDR3 has 17 residues. Trimming took 0 bases from V and 2 from J; bases not matched to a gene: 6. In germline, CDR1 is KGHSH, CDR2 LQKENI.

This clone occurred once. The chain carries TRBV6-1 and TRBJ1-2; the D is unclear. The germline gives CDR1 MNHNS, CDR2 SASEGT. V lost 3 bases, J lost 8 bases, and 16 bases lay in between. The CDR3 is made up of 14 amino acids. CDR3 residues: CASSEWRLGGGYTF. For the CDR3, the DNA is TGTGCCAGCAGTGAGTGGCGTCTGGGAGGCGGCTACACCTTC.

The V gene is TRBV13, the J gene TRBJ2-1, with 10 bases aligning to TRBD1. Germline values: CDR1 PRHDT, CDR2 FYEKMQ (reference sequence). CDR3 length: 15 residues. With 5 bases clipped from V and 3 bases from J, the junction kept 4 bases outside the gene matches. The DNA for the CDR3 is TGTGCCAGCAGCACGACAGGGGGCCTCTACAATGAGCAGTTCTTC. Its translation: CASSTTGGLYNEQFF.

The chain is built from TRBV6-2 or TRBV6-3 and TRBJ2-7; D is possibly TRBD1 (6 bases). The V gene's germline CDR1 is MNHEY and CDR2 SVGEGT. V shed 2 bases and J shed 4 bases, with 9 bases lying between them. The CDR3 covers 13 residues. The CDR3: CASSYGQTYEQYF. CDR3 sequence (DNA): TGTGCCAGCAGTTACGGACAGACTTACGAGCAGTACTTC.

The V gene is TRBV11-3, the J gene TRBJ2-2; D may be TRBD2 (7 bases). Trimming removed 0 bases from V and 4 bases from J, with 15 bases in between. CDR3 size: 17 residues. CDR1 and CDR2 (germline): SGHNT, YENEEA. As DNA, the CDR3 is TGTGCCAGCAGCTTAGATATGGGGGGGCCTTTCACCGGGGAGCTGTTTTTT. Translating gives CASSLDMGGPFTGELFF.

V gene TRBV5-5 combines with J gene TRBJ2-1, with 7 bases identical to TRBD2. The CDR3 covers 12 residues. Trimming cost V 1 base and J 8 bases; bases outside gene matches: 0. CDR1 is SGHKS, CDR2 YYEKEE, per germline (reference sequence). The chain's CDR3 is CASSLLADEQFF. The CDR3 DNA sequence: TGTGCCAGCAGCTTGCTAGCGGATGAGCAGTTCTTC.

The chain joins TRBV4-1 to TRBJ1-2; D gene ambiguous. The CDR3 length is 17 residues. Germline V gene lookup returns CDR1 MGHRA and CDR2 YSYEKL. The ends were cut back, 0 bases at V and 1 base at J, with 15 bases in the middle. The CDR3, as DNA: TGCGCCAGCAGCCAAGATAGTGGCCGGAGCGATAACTATGGCTACACCTTC. It codes for CASSQDSGRSDNYGYTF.

V usage is TRBV7-8 and J usage is TRBJ2-1, with a weak D call TRBD1 (6 bases). V dropped 5 bases and J dropped 12 bases, with 17 bases sitting between them. The CDR3 runs 13 residues. Germline V gives CDR1 SGHVS, CDR2 FQNEAQ. The CDR3 is CASSLRGRVGQFF. The CDR3 region has the DNA TGTGCCAGCAGCCTCAGGGGTAGGGTGGGGCAGTTCTTC.

The chain combines TRBV2 with TRBJ2-1, with TRBD1 identical over 9 bases. V lost 4 bases, J lost 9 bases, and 10 bases stayed unmatched. This CDR3 has 15 residues. Germline CDR1 SNHLY, CDR2 FYNNEI. CDR3 sequence reads: CASSGPGDRVSEQFF. The CDR3 DNA reads as TGTGCCAGCAGTGGGCCGGGGGACAGGGTTAGTGAGCAGTTCTTC.

The V and J genes are TRBV30 and TRBJ1-5; no clear D gene. The V and J ends lost 1 base and 3 bases respectively, with 10 bases between them. The germline gives CDR1 GTSNPN, CDR2 SVGIG (reference sequence). The CDR3 extends over 14 amino acids. The CDR3 nucleotides are TGTGCCTGGAGTGGAGACAAGAACAATCAGCCCCAGCATTTT. This sequence encodes CAWSGDKNNQPQHF.

The V gene is TRBV7-9, the J gene TRBJ2-7, with TRBD2 matching over 7 bases. The CDR3 runs 16 residues. CDR1 and CDR2 from the germline V gene are SEHNR and FQNEAQ (reference sequence). The J segment lost 3 bases and the V segment lost 5 bases, leaving 13 bases of the junction unmatched. CDR3 in amino acids: CASSPVIGREGYEQYF. For the CDR3, the DNA is TGTGCCAGCAGCCCTGTAATCGGCAGGGAGGGCTACGAGCAGTACTTC.

The chain is built from TRBV27 and TRBJ1-5, with TRBD1 matching 7 bases. CDR3 length: 15 amino acids. Germline CDR1 reads MNHEY; CDR2 reads SMNVEV (reference sequence). With V trimmed by 1 base and J by 4 bases, 4 bases remained unmatched. This chain's CDR3 is CASSLWPGGNQPQHF. The CDR3 DNA sequence: TGTGCCAGCAGTTTATGGCCAGGGGGAAATCAGCCCCAGCATTTT.

This chain links TRBV18 with TRBJ1-3, with D tentatively TRBD1 (6 bases). From germline, CDR1 is KGHSH and CDR2 LQKENI. V shed 2 bases and J shed 6 bases, with 11 bases lying between them. The CDR3 extends over 14 amino acids. The CDR3 here is CASSPTGIENTIYF. In nucleotides, the CDR3 is TGTGCCAGCTCACCAACAGGGATAGAAAACACCATATATTTT.

The rearrangement uses TRBV29-1 and TRBJ1-2; the match to TRBD1 covers 7 bases. V lost 6 bases, J lost 8 bases, and 15 bases stayed unmatched. Germline CDR1 reads SQVTM; CDR2 reads ANQGSEA. The CDR3 sequence is 14 residues long. CDR3 residues: CSVRTGPSERGYTF. CDR3 in DNA: TGCAGCGTGCGGACAGGCCCCTCAGAGCGGGGCTACACCTTC.

The J gene is TRBJ2-7, the V gene TRBV20-1, with D possibly being TRBD2 (5 bases). The germline V gene has CDR1 DFQATT and CDR2 SNEGSKA (reference sequence). CDR3 size: 12 residues. V shed 3 bases and J shed 6 bases, with 12 bases lying between them. The CDR3 is CSASDGLGEQYF. The CDR3, as DNA: TGCAGTGCTAGTGACGGACTTGGCGAGCAGTACTTC.

The J gene is TRBJ2-5, the V gene TRBV5-1; TRBD2 agrees at 7 bases. CDR3 length: 15 residues. Germline V gene sequence: CDR1 SGHRS, CDR2 YFSETQ. The junction had 8 bases not matched to a gene; V was cut back by 4 bases and J by 2 bases. The CDR3 bases are TGCGCCAGCAGCCGGGGGACTATCCTACAAGAGACCCAGTACTTC. As protein: CASSRGTILQETQYF.

The chain has TRBV3-1 (or the pseudogene TRBV3-2) and TRBJ2-4, with 7 positions matching TRBD1. The CDR3 is made up of 11 amino acids. V trimming: 3 bases; J trimming: 16 bases; junction bases outside the gene matches: 6. Germline-derived CDR1 and CDR2 are LGHDT and YNNKEL (reference sequence). The CDR3 here is CASSHGQASYF. The CDR3 nucleotides are TGTGCCAGCAGCCACGGACAGGCAAGTTACTTC.

In DNA form, the CDR3 reads TGTGCCAGCAGCTCGACTCAGTACGAGCAGTACTTC. Its protein is CASSSTQYEQYF. V gene TRBV5-4 combines with J gene TRBJ2-7, with no clear D. V lost 3 bases, J lost 4 bases, and 8 bases lay in between. The germline V gene has CDR1 SGHNT and CDR2 YYREEE (reference sequence). The CDR3 is 12 amino acids.

The genes are TRBV19 and TRBJ1-1; unclear D gene. The V end was cut by 6 bases, the J end by 1 base, with 12 bases between. Germline assignment: CDR1 LNHDA and CDR2 SQIVND (reference sequence). CDR3 size: 14 residues. The CDR3 nucleotides are TGTGCCAGTAGAGCGCCAGAAAGGAACACTGAAGCTTTCTTT. It yields the protein CASRAPERNTEAFF.

V and J are TRBV7-3 and TRBJ2-7; D perhaps matches TRBD2 (5 bases). Germline CDR1 SGHTA, CDR2 FQGTGA. Trimming cost V 0 bases and J 3 bases, with 12 bases left between them. The CDR3 loop spans 15 amino acids. CDR3 coding DNA: TGTGCCAGCAGCTTAACGGGCAGCGGAGACTACGAGCAGTACTTC. It is translated as CASSLTGSGDYEQYF. The variable domain in full, completed from reference TRBV7-3 and TRBJ2-7, reads GAGVSQTPSNKVTEKGKYVELRCDPISGHTALYWYRQSLGQGPEFLIYFQGTGAADDSGLPNDRFFAVRPEGSVSTLKIQRTERGDSAVYLCASSLTGSGDYEQYFGPGTRLTVT.

The chain uses TRBV2 and TRBJ1-2, with 7 bases identical to TRBD1. CDR3 length: 17 amino acids. Germline CDR1 SNHLY, CDR2 FYNNEI. With 1 base clipped from V and 4 bases from J, the junction kept 12 bases outside the gene matches. The CDR3 spells CASSEGESGGTVYGYTF. The CDR3 DNA reads TGTGCCAGCAGTGAAGGGGAATCAGGGGGTACCGTCTATGGCTACACCTTC.

V and J are TRBV18 and TRBJ1-4; the D is unclear. There are 16 residues in the CDR3. The V and J ends lost 1 base and 3 bases respectively, with 12 bases between them. Germline V gene data show CDR1 as KGHSH and CDR2 as LQKENI. The CDR3 loop reads CASSPQGGQSNEKLFF. CDR3 coding DNA: TGTGCCAGCTCACCACAAGGAGGGCAGTCTAATGAAAAACTGTTTTTT.

The chain joins TRBV3-1 (or the pseudogene TRBV3-2) to TRBJ2-5; 9 positions agree with TRBD2. J gave up 7 bases and V 1 base, and 7 bases lay outside the gene matches. The germline V gene encodes CDR1 LGHDT and CDR2 YNNKEL (reference sequence). The CDR3 covers 15 residues. Here the CDR3 DNA reads TGTGCCAGCAGCCAAGTCCGCGGGGGGGCGGGGACCCAGTACTTC. This codes for CASSQVRGGAGTQYF.

With respect to this clone: Other nucleotide sequences from this sample produce the same CDR3. This chain links TRBV7-8 with TRBJ1-5; D might be TRBD1 (6 bases). CDR3 length: 15 residues. V lost 2 bases to trimming and J lost 2 bases, with 10 bases between them. The germline V gene has CDR1 SGHVS and CDR2 FQNEAQ. In nucleotides, the CDR3 is TGTGCCAGCAGCTTAAGGGGGTTAGGCAATCAGCCCCAGCATTTT. As protein: CASSLRGLGNQPQHF.

The V and J genes are TRBV30 and TRBJ1-2; TRBD1 matches 7 bases. Germline V gives CDR1 GTSNPN, CDR2 SVGIG (reference sequence). V shed 0 bases, J shed 3 bases, and the junction held 4 bases outside the gene matches. This CDR3 is 14 amino acids long. The chain's CDR3 is CAWSVRGGDYGYTF. CDR3 nucleotides: TGTGCCTGGAGTGTACGAGGGGGCGACTATGGCTACACCTTC. Variable domain in full (rest from reference TRBV30 and TRBJ1-2): SQTIHQWPATLVQPVGSPLSLECTVEGTSNPNLYWYRQAAGRGLQLLFYSVGIGQISSEVPQNLSASRPQDRQFILSSKKLLLSDSGFYLCAWSVRGGDYGYTFGSGTRLTVV.

The CDR3 protein is CASSSDRYGYTF. DNA of the CDR3: TGTGCCAGCAGCTCCGACAGATATGGCTACACCTTC. The genes are TRBV7-8 and TRBJ1-2, with D tentatively TRBD1 (5 bases). The CDR3 totals 12 residues. Germline V lookup: CDR1 SGHVS, CDR2 FQNEAQ. V was shortened by 4 bases and J by 5 bases, with 8 bases between the two germline ends.